This TCR beta chain originates from a study of blood T cells in healthy people across ages. Study-level background: Template switching captured about one barcoded beta molecule per two T cells. Study observations and caveats: Unknown donor CMV status possibly confounded expanded clonotype changes. With age, beta diversity per million T cells declined roughly linearly, significantly by around 43.

At least 6 micrograms of total RNA were extracted per sample. Points on this clonotype: Antigen unknown.

The second PCR ran about 6 to 11 cycles with a sample-barcoded 5' primer and J-beta primers. Each CDR3 protein gets one entry after TCRdb re-called the 5' RACE reads with MiXCR. The table has 650,000 to 800,000 distinct CDR3 sequences, around 42% seen once. The clonotype originates from a man aged 55 to 70 in good health. Sequenced sample: blood.

In nucleotides, the CDR3 is TGTGCCAGCAGCTTGGGGACAGTTATATCTGGGGCCAACGTCCTGACTTTC. Residues: CASSLGTVISGANVLTF. The genes are TRBV5-5 and TRBJ2-6; D may be TRBD1 (6 bases). V lost 0 bases, J lost 1 base, and 11 bases lay in between. Germline CDR1 reads SGHKS; CDR2 reads YYEKEE (reference sequence). There are 17 residues in the CDR3.